Listed here are 24 T cell receptor beta chains from one sample, sequenced in a study of T cell clonality in common variable immunodeficiency. Some clones are missing from TCRdb's copy, which holds only in-frame ones; the method was immunoSEQ multiplex PCR. This sample has about 60,000 clones, each found more than once. The sample was peripheral blood mononuclear cells. Every receptor here comes from a person between 18 and 75 years old in good health.

This clone has a count of ten or more. The sequenced fragment ends 3 residues before the CDR3 boundary, so the rest is inferred from the germline J gene. V gene TRBV5-6 combines with J gene TRBJ1-1; D gene ambiguous. The CDR3 is made up of 11 amino acids. Germline CDR1 is SGHDT and CDR2 is YYEEEE. CDR3 DNA, as far as it was read: TGTGCCAGCAGCTTGGGCAGGGAA. Translating gives CASSLGRE. The CDR3 as a whole reads CASSLGREAFF.

In its sample, this clone was seen many times. The read halts 3 residues ahead of the CDR3 end, with the missing end drawn from the germline J gene. The chain joins TRBV5-1 to TRBJ2-3; D gene uncertain. Germline loops: CDR1 SGHRS, CDR2 YFSETQ. Trimming left V 0 bases short and J 4 bases short, with 9 bases between. CDR3 length: 14 residues. The CDR3 loop is CASSLALNSDTQYF. CDR3 DNA, as far as it was read: TGCGCCAGCAGCTTGGCTCTTAATTCAGATACG.

Points on this clone: The observed sequence ends 3 residues before the CDR3 terminus, with the missing tail filled in from the germline J gene. V usage is TRBV7-9 and J usage is TRBJ1-6; no clear D. CDR3 length: 13 residues. Germline V gives CDR1 SEHNR, CDR2 FQNEAQ (reference sequence). With 5 bases removed from V and 7 bases from J, the gap between germline ends came to 9 bases. This CDR3 reads CASSRAGNSPLHF. The CDR3 bases that were read are TGTGCCAGCAGCCGGGCGGGAAATTCACCC.

There are many counts of this clone. This CDR3 reads CASSFRNEQFF. The CDR3 bases that were read are TGTGCCAGCAGTTTCAGAAATGAG. The V call is TRBV28, the J call TRBJ2-1; no reliable D call. The sequenced fragment ends 3 residues before the CDR3 boundary, so the rest is inferred from the germline J gene. Trimming removed 3 bases from V and 7 bases from J, with 4 bases in between. The CDR3 runs 11 residues. In germline, CDR1 is MDHEN, CDR2 SYDVKM.

This clone appeared many times. The DNA ends 3 residues before the CDR3 does, and the rest of the CDR3 is filled in from the germline J gene. The chain carries TRBV29-1 and TRBJ2-7, with D perhaps matching TRBD1 (6 bases). V lost 5 bases to trimming and J lost 2 bases, with 13 bases between them. Germline lookup yields CDR1 SQVTM and CDR2 ANQGSEA. This CDR3 has 13 residues. CDR3 loop: CSVTEGVTYEQYF. CDR3 DNA (partial): TGCAGCGTTACCGAGGGGGTGACCTACGAG.

Many counts were recorded for this clone. The CDR3 goes on 3 residues after the read ends, and that part is filled in from the germline J gene. The chain joins TRBV9 to TRBJ2-5, with 13 bases fitting TRBD2. CDR3 length: 17 residues. The V gene end was trimmed by 2 bases and the J gene end by 4 bases; junction bases not matched to a gene: 8. Germline assignment: CDR1 SGDLS and CDR2 YYNGEE. Incomplete CDR3 DNA: TGTGCCAGCAGCGTGGGTCGACTAGCGGGAGGAGGAGAGACC. Amino acid sequence: CASSVGRLAGGGET. The CDR3 reads in full as CASSVGRLAGGGETQYF.

This clone was counted at least ten times. The CDR3 end falls 3 residues outside the read, so it is completed with the germline J gene. The V call is TRBV18, the J call TRBJ2-1; 10 nucleotides match TRBD1. The V gene end was trimmed by 8 bases and the J gene end by 3 bases; junction bases not matched to a gene: 4. CDR3 length: 14 residues. Germline V gives CDR1 KGHSH, CDR2 LQKENI. The part of the CDR3 DNA that was read is TGTGCCAGCATCCGGGACAGGGGCTACAATGAG. Protein: CASIRDRGYNE. The whole CDR3 region reads CASIRDRGYNEQFF.

Judged by abundance, this clone is medium-sized (0.01 to 0.1%). Read sequence stops 3 residues before the CDR3 end, and the germline J gene provides the missing end. J is TRBJ2-1 and V is TRBV18, with D perhaps TRBD1 (6 bases). Germline V lookup: CDR1 KGHSH, CDR2 LQKENI. Trimming cost V 3 bases and J 5 bases, with 17 bases left between them. The CDR3 is made up of 16 amino acids. The CDR3 reads CASSPIIGQPHNEQFF. Incomplete CDR3 DNA: TGTGCCAGCTCACCCATTATTGGACAGCCCCACAATGAG.

There are many counts of this clone. The CDR3 end is not reached by the read, which stops 3 residues before it; the germline J gene fills it in. The genes are TRBV20-1 and TRBJ2-7; no clear D gene. The CDR3 is 12 residues long. With 3 bases removed from V and 3 bases from J, the gap between germline ends came to 9 bases. The germline V gene encodes CDR1 DFQATT and CDR2 SNEGSKA (reference sequence). Here the CDR3 reads CSASQSGYEQYF. CDR3 DNA (partial): TGCAGTGCTAGCCAGAGTGGCTACGAG.

This clone was recorded many times. The read stops 3 residues short of the end of the CDR3; the missing end is completed from the germline J gene. The chain uses TRBV5-1 and TRBJ2-7, with a weak D call TRBD2 (6 bases). Trimming took off 4 bases at V and 6 bases at J, with 17 bases between the two ends. CDR1 is SGHRS, CDR2 YFSETQ, per germline. The CDR3 is 14 residues long. The part of the CDR3 DNA that was read is TGCGCCAGCAGCGGGCGGGGAAGGGTCTCCGAG. It encodes CASSGRGRVSE. The whole CDR3 is CASSGRGRVSEQYF.

This clone came up many times. The read ends 3 residues early relative to the CDR3; the germline J gene fills the gap. This chain connects TRBV28 to TRBJ1-2; D is possibly TRBD1 (6 bases). The CDR3 extends over 17 amino acids. CDR1 is MDHEN and CDR2 is SYDVKM in the germline V gene. V dropped 3 bases and J dropped 4 bases, with 21 bases sitting between them. Here the CDR3 reads CASSFEVTGIVGYGYTF. Incomplete CDR3 DNA: TGTGCCAGCAGTTTTGAGGTCACAGGGATTGTTGGCTATGGC.

Many counts were recorded for this clone. The read ends 3 residues before the CDR3 terminus; that terminus is restored from the germline J gene. The chain combines TRBV20-1 with TRBJ1-1, with D tentatively TRBD1 (5 bases). Germline V lookup: CDR1 DFQATT, CDR2 SNEGSKA (reference sequence). Deletions cut 0 bases from V and 0 bases from J, with 23 bases between. This CDR3 has 19 residues. CDR3 region: CSARDSARGAALMNTEAFF. The sequenced part of the CDR3 DNA is TGCAGTGCTAGAGACTCAGCGAGGGGCGCTGCTTTAATGAACACTGAA.

This clone was observed at least ten times. The CDR3 end lies 3 residues beyond the end of the read and is filled in from the germline J gene. The chain has TRBV5-1 and TRBJ1-2, with 12 bases fitting TRBD1. The CDR3 totals 17 residues. The junction had 5 bases not matched to a gene; V was cut back by 0 bases and J by 2 bases. Germline V gene data show CDR1 as SGHRS and CDR2 as YFSETQ. CDR3 sequence: CASSLGDRGRVNYGYTF. The CDR3 bases that were read are TGCGCCAGCAGCTTGGGGGACAGGGGGCGCGTGAACTATGGC.

Comments on this clone: A single base separates this from a much larger clone, so it may be a read error. The CDR3 goes on 3 residues after the read ends, and that part is filled in from the germline J gene. The sample contains more than one DNA sequence encoding this CDR3. The chain links TRBV11-2 to TRBJ2-1, with 10 nucleotides matching TRBD1. CDR1 and CDR2 from the germline V gene are SGHAT and FQNNGV. This CDR3 region has 15 residues. Here the CDR3 reads CASSLGTGVWNEQFF. CDR3 DNA, as far as it was read: TGCGCCAGCAGCTTGGGGACAGGGGTTTGGAATGAG.

This clone was counted at least ten times. The CDR3 loop is CASSVDRLNYEQYF. The CDR3 bases that were read are TGTGCCAGCAGTGTGGACAGGCTGAACTACGAG. The chain has TRBV2 and TRBJ2-7; TRBD1 matches at 7 bases. The DNA ends 3 residues before the CDR3 does, and the rest of the CDR3 is filled in from the germline J gene. With 4 bases clipped from V and 3 bases from J, the junction kept 6 bases outside the gene matches. This CDR3 has 14 amino acids. Germline V gene lookup returns CDR1 SNHLY and CDR2 FYNNEI.

For this clone: The read is 3 residues too short to cover the CDR3 end, so that end is filled in from the germline J gene. The chain employs TRBV19 and TRBJ2-7; possibly TRBD1 for D (6 bases). The CDR3 has 13 residues. The germline CDR1 and CDR2 sequences are LNHDA and SQIVND (reference sequence). Trimming removed 9 bases at V and 2 bases at J, with 14 bases between. The CDR3 is CASARDNTYEQYF. The part of the CDR3 DNA that was read is TGTGCCAGCGCCCGGGACAATACCTACGAG.

This clone occurred many times. The read gets to within 3 residues of the CDR3 end, and the germline J gene fills in the rest. The chain links TRBV5-4 to TRBJ2-4; 10 nucleotides agree with TRBD1. The CDR3 length is 16 residues. CDR1 SGHNT and CDR2 YYREEE come from the germline V gene (reference sequence). V was pared by 4 bases and J by 3 bases, with 7 bases of the junction left unmatched. The CDR3 DNA, read in part, is TGTGCCAGCAGCGAGACAGGGGGCCGGGGCAAAAACATT. It yields the protein CASSETGGRGKNI. In full, the CDR3 is CASSETGGRGKNIQYF. The whole variable domain, remainder taken from reference TRBV5-4 and TRBJ2-4, is ETGVTQSPTHLIKTRGQQVTLRCSSQSGHNTVSWYQQALGQGPQFIFQYYREEENGRGNFPPRFSGLQFPNYSSELNVNALELDDSALYLCASSETGGRGKNIQYFGAGTRLSVL.

The sample holds many counts of this clone. The sequenced fragment ends 3 residues before the CDR3 boundary, so the rest is inferred from the germline J gene. The chain carries TRBV7-9 and TRBJ2-7, with 10 bases lining up with TRBD1. V dropped 2 bases and J dropped 3; count of bases not matched to a gene: 4. Germline CDR1 is SEHNR and CDR2 is FQNEAQ (reference sequence). This CDR3 comprises 15 residues. CDR3 residues: CASSLTGTGDYEQYF. The CDR3 bases that were read are TGTGCCAGCAGCTTAACCGGGACAGGGGACTACGAG. Full variable domain (outside the CDR3, taken from reference TRBV7-9 and TRBJ2-7): DTGVSQNPRHKITKRGQNVTFRCDPISEHNRLYWYRQTLGQGPEFLTYFQNEAQLEKSRLLSDRFSAERPKGSFSTLEIQRTEQGDSAMYLCASSLTGTGDYEQYFGPGTRLTVT.

This clone was counted ten times or more. The CDR3 end is not reached by the read, which stops 3 residues before it; the germline J gene fills it in. The rearrangement uses TRBV20-1 and TRBJ2-3; D might be TRBD1 (5 bases). Germline V gene data show CDR1 as DFQATT and CDR2 as SNEGSKA (reference sequence). V was cut by 6 bases and J by 2 bases, with 15 bases left in between. The CDR3 has 14 amino acids. The CDR3 region is CSAPQDWATDTQYF. The sequenced CDR3 bases are TGCAGTGCACCACAGGATTGGGCCACAGATACG.

This clone was found many times. The sequenced part of the CDR3 DNA is TGTGCCAGCAGCCAAGAGGGGGCCAGGCAGGGGGATACG. As protein: CASSQEGARQGDT. The full CDR3 protein reads CASSQEGARQGDTQYF. V and J are TRBV14 and TRBJ2-3; maybe TRBD1 (6 bases). The read comes to an end 3 residues before the CDR3 does, leaving the germline J gene to fill in the end. Germline V lookup: CDR1 SGHDN, CDR2 FVKESK. The CDR3 spans 16 residues. The V gene lost 0 bases and the J gene lost 6 bases, with 16 bases spanning the gap.

At least ten counts were recorded for this clone. CDR3 bases read: TGTGCCAGCATCGGGACTAGCGGGACCAATGAG. Its protein product is CASIGTSGTNE. The CDR3, in full, reads CASIGTSGTNEQFF. The chain joins TRBV5-5 to TRBJ2-1, with 13 bases lining up with TRBD2. The sequenced fragment ends 3 residues before the CDR3 boundary, so the rest is inferred from the germline J gene. The V and J ends lost 6 bases and 6 bases, in that order; junction bases with no gene match: 3. CDR1 SGHKS and CDR2 YYEKEE come from the germline V gene (reference sequence). The CDR3 spans 14 residues.

This clone was recorded a few times. The CDR3 end falls 3 residues outside the read, so it is completed with the germline J gene. The chain employs TRBV11-2 and TRBJ1-5; TRBD1 agrees at 7 bases. The V segment lost 0 bases and the J segment 1 base; nucleotides outside the gene matches: 0. Germline V gene sequence: CDR1 SGHAT, CDR2 FQNNGV. This CDR3 spans 15 amino acids. CDR3 sequence reads: CASSLDRGSNQPQHF. The sequenced part of the CDR3 DNA is TGTGCCAGCAGCTTAGACAGGGGGAGCAATCAGCCC.

This clone came up many times. The observed sequence ends 3 residues before the CDR3 terminus, with the missing tail filled in from the germline J gene. The rearrangement uses TRBV5-1 and TRBJ2-5; D might be TRBD1 (6 bases). Per the germline V gene, CDR1 is SGHRS and CDR2 is YFSETQ. CDR3 length: 16 residues. Trimming removed 0 bases from V and 5 bases from J, with 17 bases in between. The CDR3 loop reads CASSLEGGTTRETQYF. CDR3 DNA, as far as it was read: TGCGCCAGCAGCTTGGAAGGTGGGACAACACGGGAGACC.

There are many counts of this clone. The CDR3 is CASSSGWARDNEQFF. The CDR3 bases that were read are TGCGCCAGCAGCTCAGGGTGGGCCCGGGACAATGAG. This chain connects TRBV5-1 to TRBJ2-1, with TRBD1 as a possible D gene (5 bases). The CDR3 end lies 3 residues beyond the end of the read and is filled in from the germline J gene. Trimming left V 3 bases short and J 5 bases short, with 15 bases between. The CDR3 covers 15 residues. Germline V gene sequence: CDR1 SGHRS, CDR2 YFSETQ.